These 17 T cell receptor beta chains share one sample of origin, sequenced in a study of T cell responses to AZD1222 COVID-19 vaccine. This table comes from immunoSEQ multiplex PCR, and its TCRdb copy is limited to in-frame clones, with some not included. There are approximately 110,000 clones in the sample; about nine tenths occur only once, and 7.5% lies in the top ten. The source was peripheral blood, collected on day 0 of AZD1222 vaccination. The receptor source for this set is an adult in good health.

The genes are TRBV3-1 (or the pseudogene TRBV3-2) and TRBJ1-5, with TRBD1 as a possible D gene (6 bases). The CDR3 spans 20 residues. Germline V lookup: CDR1 LGHDT, CDR2 YNNKEL (reference sequence). V gave up 2 bases and J gave up 4 bases, with 27 bases separating them. CDR3 bases: TGTGCCAGCAGCCAACGGCCCCCGGGGGGCTCGGGAGGTGGGAATCAGCCCCAGCATTTT. It yields the protein CASSQRPPGGSGGGNQPQHF.

V is TRBV12-3 or TRBV12-4 and J is TRBJ1-1; TRBD1 is a possible D gene (5 bases). Trimming shortened V by 6 bases and J by 7 bases, and 12 bases separated the two germline ends. The CDR3 consists of 12 residues. The CDR3 here is CASSLGVVEAFF. The CDR3 nucleotides are TGTGCCAGCAGCCTAGGGGTGGTTGAAGCTTTCTTT.

V gene TRBV5-1 combines with J gene TRBJ2-1; D might be TRBD1 or TRBD2, each matching 6 bases. CDR1 is SGHRS, CDR2 YFSETQ, per germline. V lost 4 bases to trimming and J lost 4 bases, with 15 bases between them. The CDR3 contains 15 residues. CDR3 residues: CASSPTGARYNEQFF. In nucleotides, the CDR3 is TGCGCCAGCAGCCCAACGGGGGCCCGATACAATGAGCAGTTCTTC.

V usage is TRBV4-3 and J usage is TRBJ1-2; D unclear. V gave up 4 bases and J gave up 8 bases, with 17 bases separating them. Germline CDR1 LGHNA, CDR2 YSLEER. The CDR3 has 14 amino acids. CDR3 protein: CASSPDHEAGGYTF. The CDR3 region has the DNA TGCGCCAGCAGCCCGGACCATGAGGCCGGCGGCTACACCTTC.

This chain joins TRBV11-2 and TRBJ2-7, with TRBD2 matching 7 bases. In germline, CDR1 is SGHAT, CDR2 FQNNGV. This CDR3 comprises 14 residues. The ends lost 6 bases at V and 4 bases at J; junction bases unmatched: 9. The CDR3 sequence: CASRPIAGLYEQYF. In DNA, the CDR3 is TGTGCCAGCAGACCGATAGCGGGCCTGTACGAGCAGTACTTC. The entire variable domain, with the rest obtained from reference TRBV11-2 and TRBJ2-7, is as follows: EAGVAQSPRYKIIEKRQSVAFWCNPISGHATLYWYQQILGQGPKLLIQFQNNGVVDDSQLPKDRFSAERLKGVDSTLKIQPAKLEDSAVYLCASRPIAGLYEQYFGPGTRLTVT.

This clone has only one observation. J is TRBJ1-3 and V is TRBV7-9, with 7 positions matching TRBD1. From germline, CDR1 is SEHNR and CDR2 FQNEAQ (reference sequence). Losses at the gene ends were 5 bases for V and 4 bases for J; bases not matched to a gene: 11. This CDR3 region has 16 residues. CDR3 DNA sequence: TGTGCCAGCAGCACCTACTCCGGGACAGCCGGAAACACCATATATTTT. It encodes CASSTYSGTAGNTIYF.

This sequence joins TRBV30 and TRBJ1-1; 7 bases fit TRBD1. CDR3 length: 13 amino acids. The trim removed 7 bases at V and 1 base at J, leaving 6 bases unmatched. Germline-derived CDR1 and CDR2 are GTSNPN and SVGIG (reference sequence). CDR3 sequence reads: CALKGQQNTEAFF. CDR3 nucleotide sequence: TGTGCCTTGAAGGGACAGCAGAACACTGAAGCTTTCTTT. Filled out from reference TRBV30 and TRBJ1-1, the complete variable domain reads SQTIHQWPATLVQPVGSPLSLECTVEGTSNPNLYWYRQAAGRGLQLLFYSVGIGQISSEVPQNLSASRPQDRQFILSSKKLLLSDSGFYLCALKGQQNTEAFFGQGTRLTVV.

This chain connects TRBV7-9 to TRBJ1-1; D is ambiguous. The CDR3 is 11 amino acids. V was cut by 5 bases and J by 2 bases, with 3 bases left in between. From germline, CDR1 is SEHNR and CDR2 FQNEAQ (reference sequence). Here the CDR3 reads CASSLNTEAFF. The CDR3 region has the DNA TGTGCCAGCAGCCTAAACACTGAAGCTTTCTTT.

This chain connects TRBV9 to TRBJ1-2, with 9 bases aligning to TRBD1. Germline CDR1 and CDR2: SGDLS and YYNGEE. The trim removed 0 bases at V and 6 bases at J, leaving 0 bases unmatched. The CDR3 has 13 residues. The CDR3 spells CASSVGTGDGYTF. The CDR3 DNA follows: TGTGCCAGCAGCGTAGGGACAGGGGATGGCTACACCTTC.

The chain has TRBV7-9 and TRBJ1-6; TRBD1 agrees at 9 bases. This CDR3 contains 15 residues. Germline CDR1 SEHNR, CDR2 FQNEAQ (reference sequence). V lost 5 bases and J lost 14; bases outside the gene matches: 13. This chain's CDR3 is CASSAPGQGEETLHF. As DNA, the CDR3 is TGTGCCAGCAGCGCCCCGGGACAGGGAGAGGAAACCCTCCACTTT.

The chain carries TRBV20-1 and TRBJ2-1; no clear D. This CDR3 is 14 amino acids long. The germline V gene encodes CDR1 DFQATT and CDR2 SNEGSKA (reference sequence). V lost 3 bases and J lost 9, with 18 bases in between. This CDR3 is CSASAPAADPEQFF. The CDR3 DNA is TGCAGTGCTAGTGCGCCAGCCGCTGATCCTGAGCAGTTCTTC.

The rearrangement joins TRBV18 to TRBJ1-6; 11 bases fit TRBD1. The germline V gene encodes CDR1 KGHSH and CDR2 LQKENI. The J segment lost 6 bases and the V segment lost 3 bases, leaving 4 bases of the junction unmatched. The CDR3 is made up of 16 amino acids. DNA for the CDR3: TGTGCCAGCTCACCCGGGACAGGGGGACTTAATTCACCCCTCCACTTT. It translates to CASSPGTGGLNSPLHF.

V and J are TRBV7-9 and TRBJ1-2; D might be TRBD1 (5 bases). V lost 1 base and J 8 bases, leaving 14 bases between the germline ends. Per germline, CDR1 SEHNR and CDR2 FQNEAQ (reference sequence). The CDR3 is 14 amino acids. CDR3 region: CASSLGQGLNGYTF. The CDR3 nucleotides are TGTGCCAGCAGCTTAGGGCAGGGTTTAAACGGCTACACCTTC.

This CDR3 reads CSARTGNYGYTF. DNA of the CDR3: TGCAGCGCTCGCACAGGGAACTATGGCTACACCTTC. This rearrangement joins TRBV29-1 to TRBJ1-2, with TRBD1 as a possible D gene (6 bases). Deletions cut 7 bases from V and 2 bases from J, with 11 bases between. This CDR3 region has 12 residues. Germline lookup yields CDR1 SQVTM and CDR2 ANQGSEA.

This rearrangement joins TRBV18 to TRBJ2-1, with D unclear. The CDR3 contains 15 residues. The germline V and J ends were trimmed by 3 bases and 7 bases, with 16 bases remaining between them. Per the germline V gene, CDR1 is KGHSH and CDR2 is LQKENI. CDR3 DNA: TGTGCCAGCTCACCTCCGAGCCGGGCTTGGAATGAGCAGTTCTTC. Amino acids: CASSPPSRAWNEQFF.

The CDR3 sequence: CASSDGGNGYTF. DNA of the CDR3: TGTGCCAGCAGTGATGGGGGGAATGGCTACACCTTC. The V and J genes are TRBV25-1 and TRBJ1-2, with a possible D match to TRBD1 (5 bases). Germline CDR1 reads MGHDK; CDR2 reads SYGVNS. V lost 3 bases to trimming and J lost 6 bases, with 8 bases between them. This CDR3 is built from 12 residues.

The genes are TRBV3-1 (or the pseudogene TRBV3-2) and TRBJ1-3; 9 positions agree with TRBD1. CDR1 LGHDT and CDR2 YNNKEL come from the germline V gene (reference sequence). There are 17 residues in the CDR3. With V trimmed by 0 bases and J by 2 bases, 5 bases remained unmatched. The CDR3 DNA sequence: TGTGCCAGCAGCCAAGATTGGGGGACAGGGCCTGGAAACACCATATATTTT. Its translation: CASSQDWGTGPGNTIYF.